The 23 T cell receptor beta chains given below trace back to one sample, sequenced in a study of blood T cell repertoires in COVID-19. The repertoire was sequenced with immunoSEQ multiplex PCR; TCRdb's copy has only in-frame clones and lacks some. The data contain a few hundred thousand clones, 85% to 90% of them singletons. The sample taken for sequencing was peripheral blood. These receptors were collected from a woman between 35 and 50 years old who had recovered from COVID-19.

Points on this clone: This CDR3 is also generated by other DNA sequences in the sample. This chain joins TRBV29-1 and TRBJ2-1, with 9 bases lining up with TRBD1. After removal of 6 bases from V and 4 bases from J, the junction contained 4 bases not matched to a gene. The CDR3 totals 13 residues. Per the germline V gene, CDR1 is SQVTM and CDR2 is ANQGSEA. As DNA, the CDR3 is TGCAGCGTGGGACAGGGCCTTTACAATGAGCAGTTCTTC. This codes for CSVGQGLYNEQFF.

This sequence joins TRBV21-1 and TRBJ2-3; the D call of TRBD2 is as the table states it, not checked on the DNA. TRBV21-1 corresponds to a pseudogene. The CDR3 extends over 16 amino acids. The CDR3 loop reads CASSKRLAGGTDTQYF. DNA for the CDR3: TGTGCCAGCAGCAAAAGACTAGCGGGAGGCACAGATACGCAGTATTTT.

This clone was seen once. The rearrangement joins TRBV11-3 to TRBJ2-1, with 9 bases lining up with TRBD2. CDR1 is SGHNT and CDR2 is YENEEA in the germline V gene. Trimming removed 0 bases from V and 0 bases from J; junction bases left unmatched: 9. The CDR3 runs to 19 residues. The CDR3: CASSLEEGPGLASYNEQFF. The DNA of the CDR3 is TGTGCCAGCAGCTTAGAAGAAGGGCCGGGACTAGCCTCCTACAATGAGCAGTTCTTC. The variable domain in full, with the rest retrieved from reference TRBV11-3 and TRBJ2-1, is EAGVVQSPRYKIIEKKQPVAFWCNPISGHNTLYWYLQNLGQGPELLIRYENEEAVDDSQLPKDRFSAERLKGVDSTLKIQPAELGDSAVYLCASSLEEGPGLASYNEQFFGPGTRLTVL.

As DNA, the CDR3 is TGTGCCTGGGTATTCGGGACAGGGATCTACAATGAGCAGTTCTTC. Its translation is CAWVFGTGIYNEQFF. The V gene is TRBV30, the J gene TRBJ2-1; TRBD1 aligns across 9 bases. The CDR3 runs to 15 residues. V dropped 5 bases and J dropped 3; count of bases not matched to a gene: 8. The germline V gene has CDR1 GTSNPN and CDR2 SVGIG (reference sequence). Looking up the rest from reference TRBV30 and TRBJ2-1 gives the full variable domain: SQTIHQWPATLVQPVGSPLSLECTVEGTSNPNLYWYRQAAGRGLQLLFYSVGIGQISSEVPQNLSASRPQDRQFILSSKKLLLSDSGFYLCAWVFGTGIYNEQFFGPGTRLTVL.

The rearrangement uses TRBV21-1 and TRBJ2-7; the table assigns TRBD2, which was not confirmed against the DNA. TRBV21-1 is termed a pseudogene. CDR3 length: 17 amino acids. The CDR3 spells CASSKARWIAVSYEQYV. CDR3 sequence (DNA): TGTGCCAGCAGCAAAGCGCGATGGATAGCAGTGTCCTACGAGCAGTACGTC.

This clone was recorded only once. The CDR3 DNA follows: TGTGCCAGCAGCAAAAGTCTCGGGGAGACCTACAATGAGCAGTTCTTC. It yields the protein CASSKSLGETYNEQFF. The rearrangement joins TRBV11-3 to TRBJ2-1; possibly TRBD2 for D (5 bases). V was clipped by 5 bases and J by 2 bases, with 16 bases between them. This CDR3 contains 16 residues. Looked up from germline, CDR1 is SGHNT and CDR2 is YENEEA.

The genes are TRBV5-1 and TRBJ2-5, with 13 bases that match TRBD2. J was trimmed by 4 bases and V by 4 bases; bases with no gene match: 10. The germline V gene has CDR1 SGHRS and CDR2 YFSETQ. CDR3 length: 17 amino acids. The chain's CDR3 is CASSPTAGLAGAETQYF. The CDR3 coding sequence is TGCGCCAGCAGCCCGACCGCCGGACTAGCGGGAGCAGAGACCCAGTACTTC.

The chain joins TRBV4-1 to TRBJ2-3; 7 nucleotides line up with TRBD2. Trimming removed 4 bases from V and 2 bases from J; junction bases left unmatched: 3. This CDR3 region has 14 residues. Germline V gene data show CDR1 as MGHRA and CDR2 as YSYEKL. CDR3 amino acids: CASSPSGLTDTQYF. DNA of the CDR3: TGCGCCAGCAGCCCTAGCGGACTCACAGATACGCAGTATTTT.

V usage is TRBV6-2 or TRBV6-3 and J usage is TRBJ1-2; TRBD1 might be the D (5 bases). CDR1 and CDR2 (germline): MNHEY, SVGEGT. Trimming pared 5 bases from V and 5 bases from J, leaving 24 bases between. This CDR3 contains 17 residues. CDR3 nucleotides: TGTGCCAGCAGTCCCGCCCCTAATTCTCGGGGGAAATATGGCTACACCTTC. It specifies CASSPAPNSRGKYGYTF.

Comment on this clone: The DNA is left out, because the CDR3 cannot be placed on it with certainty; the CDR3 is given as TCRdb lists it. The rearrangement links TRBV24-1 to TRBJ2-1; the D call of TRBD2 is as the table states it, not checked on the DNA. The CDR3 sequence runs 18 residues, both termini included. CDR1 is KGHDR and CDR2 is SFDVKD in the germline V gene. The CDR3 region is CATSVPASGKQSYNEQFF.

The chain employs TRBV6-5 and TRBJ1-5; 7 positions agree with TRBD1. V lost 5 bases and J lost 5; bases outside the gene matches: 6. Germline values: CDR1 MNHEY, CDR2 SVGAGI. The CDR3 is made up of 14 amino acids. This CDR3 reads CASSTGQSYQPQHF. In nucleotides, the CDR3 is TGTGCCAGCAGTACGGGACAGAGTTATCAGCCCCAGCATTTT.

The chain uses TRBV28 and TRBJ2-1; weak D call: TRBD2 (7 bases). CDR1 and CDR2 from the germline V gene are MDHEN and SYDVKM. CDR3 length equals 14 residues. Between the trimmed V and J ends, which lost 3 bases and 5 bases, there was a span of 11 bases. This chain's CDR3 is CASSLLGGDNEQFF. DNA for the CDR3: TGTGCCAGCAGTTTGCTAGGGGGGGACAATGAGCAGTTCTTC. Variable domain in full (rest from reference TRBV28 and TRBJ2-1): DVKVTQSSRYLVKRTGEKVFLECVQDMDHENMFWYRQDPGLGLRLIYFSYDVKMKEKGDIPEGYSVSREKKERFSLILESASTNQTSMYLCASSLLGGDNEQFFGPGTRLTVL.

In nucleotides, the CDR3 is TGTGCCAGCAGTGAACAGGGCTGGGAGCAGTACGTC. It encodes CASSEQGWEQYV. V and J are TRBV2 and TRBJ2-7; D may be TRBD1 (5 bases). V dropped 2 bases and J dropped 7 bases, with 9 bases sitting between them. There are 12 residues in the CDR3. In germline, CDR1 is SNHLY, CDR2 FYNNEI.

V is TRBV28 and J is TRBJ2-5, with D perhaps matching TRBD2 (6 bases). Trimming stripped 6 bases from V and 0 bases from J, with 14 bases between. The CDR3 totals 15 residues. CDR1 and CDR2 from the germline V gene are MDHEN and SYDVKM. CDR3 region: CASSKRRANQETQYF. CDR3 sequence (DNA): TGTGCCAGCAGCAAACGGAGGGCTAACCAAGAGACCCAGTACTTC.

This sequence joins TRBV6-5 and TRBJ1-2; D call uncertain. Per germline, CDR1 MNHEY and CDR2 SVGAGI. This CDR3 is built from 13 residues. V was clipped by 6 bases and J by 1 base, with 9 bases between them. CDR3 region: CASSPNSNYGYTF. In DNA form, the CDR3 reads TGTGCCAGCAGCCCCAACAGTAACTATGGCTACACCTTC.

The rearrangement uses TRBV4-1 and TRBJ2-7; TRBD1 matches at 11 bases. Germline loops: CDR1 MGHRA, CDR2 YSYEKL. CDR3 length equals 15 residues. After removal of 3 bases from V and 5 bases from J, the junction contained 6 bases not matched to a gene. The CDR3 DNA reads as TGCGCCAGCAGCCAGGACAGGGGGCGCCTGGACGAGCAGTACTTC. Translation gives CASSQDRGRLDEQYF.

This clone was seen more than once but under ten times. The chain is built from TRBV6-1 and TRBJ1-4, with no clear D. Between the trimmed V and J ends, which lost 1 base and 7 bases, there was a span of 10 bases. Germline V gene data show CDR1 as MNHNS and CDR2 as SASEGT. This CDR3 comprises 14 residues. CDR3 loop: CASSEVYSSEKLFF. Written as DNA, the CDR3 is TGTGCCAGCAGTGAAGTATACAGTAGTGAAAAACTGTTTTTT.

This clone was observed a handful of times. The V gene is TRBV19, the J gene TRBJ2-1; D gene ambiguous. Germline V gene sequence: CDR1 LNHDA, CDR2 SQIVND (reference sequence). The germline V and J ends were trimmed by 5 bases and 0 bases, with 5 bases remaining between them. This CDR3 region has 13 residues. The CDR3: CASSPSSYNEQFF. DNA for the CDR3: TGTGCCAGTAGTCCTAGCTCCTACAATGAGCAGTTCTTC.

The chain uses TRBV3-1 (or the pseudogene TRBV3-2) and TRBJ2-7; tentatively, D is TRBD2 (6 bases). Trimming left V 4 bases short and J 0 bases short, with 16 bases between. This CDR3 contains 16 residues. Germline loops: CDR1 LGHDT, CDR2 YNNKEL (reference sequence). The CDR3 DNA is TGTGCCAGCAGCCTGACCATATGGGGGGACTCCTACGAGCAGTACGTC. Protein: CASSLTIWGDSYEQYV.

The chain couples TRBV7-9 to TRBJ1-1, with 8 bases matching TRBD1. J was trimmed by 0 bases and V by 8 bases; bases with no gene match: 5. CDR1 and CDR2 (germline): SEHNR, FQNEAQ (reference sequence). The CDR3 loop spans 14 amino acids. The CDR3 bases are TGTGCCAGCGCCCCGGACAGGGTGAACACTGAAGCTTTCTTT. Translation: CASAPDRVNTEAFF.

This clone was seen a few times. The chain employs TRBV13 and TRBJ1-3, with D perhaps matching TRBD1 (6 bases). Trimming took off 3 bases at V and 3 bases at J, with 9 bases between the two ends. CDR3 length: 14 amino acids. Germline V lookup: CDR1 PRHDT, CDR2 FYEKMQ (reference sequence). This CDR3 is CASSFGRGGNTIYF. In nucleotides, the CDR3 is TGTGCCAGCAGCTTTGGCAGGGGTGGAAACACCATATATTTT.

This clone was detected a few times. This chain joins TRBV14 and TRBJ2-5, with a tentative D call TRBD1 (5 bases). V was trimmed by 0 bases and J by 0 bases, leaving 14 bases between them. CDR1 SGHDN and CDR2 FVKESK come from the germline V gene. The CDR3 loop spans 17 amino acids. CDR3 loop: CASSQDVSPGYQETQYF. The CDR3, as DNA: TGTGCCAGCAGCCAAGATGTCTCGCCAGGGTACCAAGAGACCCAGTACTTC.

This CDR3 is CASSQDRGYTDTQYF. In nucleotides, the CDR3 is TGTGCCAGCAGCCAAGATAGAGGGTACACAGATACGCAGTATTTT. The V and J genes are TRBV3-1 (or the pseudogene TRBV3-2) and TRBJ2-3; D is perhaps TRBD2 (5 bases). CDR3 length: 15 residues. Germline V lookup: CDR1 LGHDT, CDR2 YNNKEL (reference sequence). V was trimmed by 0 bases and J by 2 bases, leaving 9 bases between them.